The clone carrying this TCR beta chain came up once. The germline V gene encodes CDR1 MRHNA and CDR2 SNTAGT. The CDR3 has 15 residues. Trimming pared 6 bases from V and 2 bases from J, leaving 14 bases between. The data stem from a study of blood T cell repertoires in COVID-19. At the level of the study: Samples came from the United States, Italy and Spain, spanning acute and convalescent COVID-19.

Original processing notes: Estimation of nucleated cell counts was performed using reference gene primer amplification. TCRdb keeps only in-frame clones here, not all; method: immunoSEQ multiplex PCR. Clone size and the V and J calls come from that table; the DNA yielded D and trimming. The sample holds hundreds of thousands of clones, 80% to 90% seen once. Cohorts were determined from participant-reported clinical history. Symptom resolution, clearance, or two negative PCRs marked donors in Cohort 3 as recovered. What was sequenced was PBMCs or T cells enriched from blood (not recorded which). The gene calls are TRBV6-4 and TRBJ1-3, with D unclear. The receptor's source is a man aged 30 to 39 who had recovered from COVID-19. In DNA, the CDR3 is TGTGCCAGCAGAATCAAACAGCTCCCTGGAAACACCATATATTTT. This codes for CASRIKQLPGNTIYF.